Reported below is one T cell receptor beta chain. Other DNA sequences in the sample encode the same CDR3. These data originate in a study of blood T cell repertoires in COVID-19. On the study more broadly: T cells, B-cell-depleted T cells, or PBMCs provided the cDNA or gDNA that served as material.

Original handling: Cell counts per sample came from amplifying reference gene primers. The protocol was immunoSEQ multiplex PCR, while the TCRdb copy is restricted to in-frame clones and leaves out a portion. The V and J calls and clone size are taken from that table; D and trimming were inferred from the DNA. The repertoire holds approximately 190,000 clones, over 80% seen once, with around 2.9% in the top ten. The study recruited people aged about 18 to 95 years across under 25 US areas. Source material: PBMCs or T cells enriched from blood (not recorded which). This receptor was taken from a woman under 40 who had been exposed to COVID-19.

The CDR3 coding sequence is TGCGCCAGCAGCCAAGATACAGGGACTAACTATGGCTACACCTTC. Translation: CASSQDTGTNYGYTF. The chain combines TRBV4-3 with TRBJ1-2, with a tentative D call TRBD1 (6 bases). The length of the CDR3 is 15 residues. The V and J ends lost 0 bases and 0 bases respectively, with 8 bases between them. The V gene's germline CDR1 is LGHNA and CDR2 YSLEER.